The sequence of this TCR beta chain was determined in a study of blood T cell repertoires in COVID-19. Across the study: COVID-19 samples, acute and convalescent, were from the United States, Italy and Spain. From T cells, B-cell-depleted T cells, or PBMCs came the material, which was cDNA or gDNA.

Original data processing: Quantification of nucleated cells was approximated via reference gene primer amplification. The repertoire was sequenced with immunoSEQ multiplex PCR; TCRdb's copy has only in-frame clones and lacks some. V, J and clone size derive from that table, while D and trimming were established from the DNA sequence. The data show 200,000 or so clones, 65% to 85% seen once. The CDR3 contains 15 residues. Germline lookup yields CDR1 MGHRA and CDR2 YSYEKL. Losses at the gene ends were 4 bases for V and 0 bases for J; bases not matched to a gene: 3. The receptor's source is a man in his sixties with active or convalescent COVID-19. Sequencing input: peripheral blood. This sequence joins TRBV4-1 and TRBJ2-1; 7 bases align to TRBD2. This chain's CDR3 is CASSRGGSSYNEQFF. CDR3 bases: TGCGCCAGCAGCCGCGGCGGGAGCTCCTACAATGAGCAGTTCTTC.